This T cell receptor beta chain comes out of a study of blood T cell repertoires in COVID-19. Study information: The cDNA or gDNA used as material had been derived from T cells, B-cell-depleted T cells, or PBMCs.

CDR1 and CDR2 from the germline V gene are SGHNT and YENEEA. This CDR3 spans 13 amino acids. V lost 4 bases and J 0 bases, leaving 4 bases between the germline ends. Per the original methods: The assay estimated nucleated cells by amplifying reference gene primers. Method: immunoSEQ multiplex PCR; TCRdb's copy keeps in-frame clones and lacks some. V and J calls and clone size are as listed in that table; D and trimming were resolved from the DNA. The table lists around 100,000 clones, just under 95% of them singletons, with roughly 2.1% in the top ten. This clonotype was obtained from a woman aged 45-59 years with COVID-19, enrolled during active disease. Sequenced: peripheral blood. The V and J genes are TRBV11-3 and TRBJ2-1; D not resolved. The DNA of the CDR3 is TGTGCCAGCAGCTCGAGCTCCTACAATGAGCAGTTCTTC. Its protein is CASSSSSYNEQFF.